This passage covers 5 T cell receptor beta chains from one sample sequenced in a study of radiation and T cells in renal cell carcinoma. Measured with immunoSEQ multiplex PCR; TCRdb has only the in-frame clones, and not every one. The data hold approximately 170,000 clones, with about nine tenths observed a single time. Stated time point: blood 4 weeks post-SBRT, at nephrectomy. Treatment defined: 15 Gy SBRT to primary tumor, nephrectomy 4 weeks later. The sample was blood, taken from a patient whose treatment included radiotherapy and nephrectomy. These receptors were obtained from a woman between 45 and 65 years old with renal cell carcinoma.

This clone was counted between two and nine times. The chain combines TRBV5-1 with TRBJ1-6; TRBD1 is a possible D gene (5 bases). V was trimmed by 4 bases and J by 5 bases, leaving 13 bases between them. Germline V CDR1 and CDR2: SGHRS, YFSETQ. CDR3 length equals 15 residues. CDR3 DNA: TGCGCCAGCAGCGTTGACAGTGCCGATAATTCACCCCTCCACTTT. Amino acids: CASSVDSADNSPLHF.

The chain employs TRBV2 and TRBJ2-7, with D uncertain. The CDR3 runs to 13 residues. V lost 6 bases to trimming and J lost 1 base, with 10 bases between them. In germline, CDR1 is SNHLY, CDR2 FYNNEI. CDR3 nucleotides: TGTGCCAGCAGACAACGGCCTTCCTACGAGCAGTACTTC. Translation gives CASRQRPSYEQYF.

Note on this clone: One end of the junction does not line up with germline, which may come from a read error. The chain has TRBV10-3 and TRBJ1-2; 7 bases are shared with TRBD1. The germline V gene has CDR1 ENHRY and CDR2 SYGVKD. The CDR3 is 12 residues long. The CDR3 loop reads CAISGGDRQDLF. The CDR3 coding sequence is TGTGCCATCAGTGGGGGGGACAGACAAGATTTGTTC.

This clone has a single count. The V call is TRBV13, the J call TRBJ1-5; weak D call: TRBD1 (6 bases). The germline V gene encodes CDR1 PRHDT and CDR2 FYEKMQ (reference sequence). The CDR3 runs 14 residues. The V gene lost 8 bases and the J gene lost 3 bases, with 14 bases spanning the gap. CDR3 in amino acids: CASSYGGANQPQHF. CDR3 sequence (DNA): TGTGCCAGCTCCTATGGGGGGGCCAATCAGCCCCAGCATTTT.

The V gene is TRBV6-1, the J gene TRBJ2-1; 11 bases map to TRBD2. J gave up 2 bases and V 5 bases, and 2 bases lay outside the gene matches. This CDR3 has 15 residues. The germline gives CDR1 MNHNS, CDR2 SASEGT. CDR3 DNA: TGTGCCAGCAGTCTAGCGGGGGGAACCTACAATGAGCAGTTCTTC. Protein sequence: CASSLAGGTYNEQFF.